These 18 T cell receptor beta chains came from one sample sequenced in a study of blood T cell repertoires in COVID-19. TCRdb's copy holds only in-frame clones and misses some; the assay was immunoSEQ multiplex PCR. The sample has more than 150,000 clones; around 90% are singletons. The material sequenced was PBMCs or T cells enriched from blood (not recorded which). The receptors originated from a woman aged 25 to 39 who had recovered from COVID-19.

This clone was counted between two and nine times. The chain has TRBV5-1 and TRBJ1-4; possible D gene TRBD1, 5 bases. The V and J ends lost 2 bases and 8 bases respectively, with 16 bases between them. The germline CDR1 and CDR2 sequences are SGHRS and YFSETQ. The CDR3 consists of 15 residues. The CDR3 sequence is CASSLAQEPGEKLFF. In DNA form, the CDR3 reads TGCGCCAGCAGCTTAGCCCAGGAGCCAGGGGAAAAACTGTTTTTT.

The genes are TRBV7-9 and TRBJ2-1; TRBD2 might be the D (6 bases). The CDR3 runs 13 residues. CDR1 and CDR2 from the germline V gene are SEHNR and FQNEAQ (reference sequence). Trimming left V 9 bases short and J 2 bases short, with 11 bases between. Written as DNA, the CDR3 is TGTGCCAGTACGGGAGACCCCTACAATGAGCAGTTCTTC. Translation: CASTGDPYNEQFF. Combining the CDR3 with reference TRBV7-9 and TRBJ2-1 gives the whole variable domain DTGVSQNPRHKITKRGQNVTFRCDPISEHNRLYWYRQTLGQGPEFLTYFQNEAQLEKSRLLSDRFSAERPKGSFSTLEIQRTEQGDSAMYLCASTGDPYNEQFFGPGTRLTVL.

This clone has more than one count but fewer than ten. The rearrangement uses TRBV4-2 and TRBJ2-7; possibly TRBD2 for D (6 bases). Germline V gene sequence: CDR1 LGHNA, CDR2 YNFKEQ. V dropped 4 bases and J dropped 7 bases, with 20 bases sitting between them. The CDR3 sequence is 15 residues long. The CDR3 loop reads CASSPPAGTPWEQYF. The CDR3 DNA sequence: TGTGCCAGCAGCCCTCCGGCGGGGACCCCCTGGGAGCAGTACTTC.

The sample holds a few counts of this clone. The V call is TRBV7-6, the J call TRBJ1-2; 9 bases fit TRBD1. Germline loops: CDR1 SGHVS, CDR2 FNYEAQ. Trimming at V came to 5 bases and at J to 5 bases, leaving 24 bases not matched to a gene. This CDR3 comprises 20 residues. This CDR3 reads CASSLSPPDRGSPLVYGYTF. DNA of the CDR3: TGTGCCAGCAGCCTGAGCCCCCCAGACAGGGGGAGCCCCCTTGTGTATGGCTACACCTTC.

CDR3 region: CASSLASTGTGELFF. The CDR3 nucleotides are TGTGCCAGCAGCTTAGCCTCTACAGGGACCGGGGAGCTGTTTTTT. The genes are TRBV7-7 and TRBJ2-2; D is perhaps TRBD1 (6 bases). Trimming left V 0 bases short and J 5 bases short, with 10 bases between. CDR3 length: 15 amino acids. Germline V gives CDR1 SSHAT, CDR2 FNYEAQ (reference sequence). The whole variable domain, remainder taken from reference TRBV7-7 and TRBJ2-2, is GAGVSQSPRYKVTKRGQDVTLRCDPISSHATLYWYQQALGQGPEFLTYFNYEAQPDKSGLPSDRFSAERPEGSISTLTIQRTEQRDSAMYRCASSLASTGTGELFFGEGSRLTVL.

In its sample, this clone was seen a few times. The chain combines TRBV4-2 with TRBJ1-5, with 10 positions matching TRBD1. This CDR3 is built from 16 residues. Germline V gene lookup returns CDR1 LGHNA and CDR2 YNFKEQ. V shed 1 base and J 3 bases; nucleotides not matched to a gene: 3. The CDR3 DNA sequence: TGTGCCAGCAGCCAAGGGGGGACAGGGGTCAATCAGCCCCAGCATTTT. Its translation is CASSQGGTGVNQPQHF.

About this clone itself: Other nucleotide sequences from this sample produce the same CDR3. This chain joins TRBV6-2 or TRBV6-3 and TRBJ2-7; 8 positions agree with TRBD2. CDR1 is MNHEY and CDR2 is SVGEGT in the germline V gene. This CDR3 spans 14 amino acids. V shed 2 bases and J 3 bases; nucleotides not matched to a gene: 3. The CDR3, as DNA: TGTGCCAGCAGTTACGGCGGGGGGAGCTACGAGCAGTACTTC. It specifies CASSYGGGSYEQYF.

This chain links TRBV9 with TRBJ2-1, with D unresolved. Germline V gene lookup returns CDR1 SGDLS and CDR2 YYNGEE. V shed 2 bases and J shed 2 bases, with 14 bases lying between them. The CDR3 extends over 16 amino acids. Here the CDR3 reads CASSVLVSPTYNEQFF. The CDR3 bases are TGTGCCAGCAGCGTTCTGGTGTCCCCTACCTACAATGAGCAGTTCTTC. Combining the CDR3 with reference TRBV9 and TRBJ2-1 gives the whole variable domain DSGVTQTPKHLITATGQRVTLRCSPRSGDLSVYWYQQSLDQGLQFLIQYYNGEERAKGNILERFSAQQFPDLHSELNLSSLELGDSALYFCASSVLVSPTYNEQFFGPGTRLTVL.

The chain links TRBV9 to TRBJ1-1; no reliable D call. The V end was cut by 0 bases, the J end by 2 bases, with 8 bases between. Germline V gene data show CDR1 as SGDLS and CDR2 as YYNGEE. This CDR3 comprises 14 residues. The CDR3 DNA is TGTGCCAGCAGCGTAGAGGTGACAAACACTGAAGCTTTCTTT. Its protein product is CASSVEVTNTEAFF.

V is TRBV7-9 and J is TRBJ2-1, with D uncertain. There are 16 residues in the CDR3. Looked up from germline, CDR1 is SEHNR and CDR2 is FQNEAQ (reference sequence). Trimming removed 2 bases from V and 0 bases from J, with 11 bases in between. The DNA for the CDR3 is TGTGCCAGCAGCTTACCTCTCACGAGCTCCTACAATGAGCAGTTCTTC. Protein: CASSLPLTSSYNEQFF.

This rearrangement joins TRBV19 to TRBJ1-6; 10 positions match TRBD1. Germline values: CDR1 LNHDA, CDR2 SQIVND (reference sequence). V gave up 8 bases and J gave up 9 bases; unmatched junction bases: 1. The CDR3 totals 12 residues. The CDR3 region has the DNA TGTGCCAGTGGACAGGGGGGTTCACCCCTCCACTTT. Translation: CASGQGGSPLHF.

V gene TRBV30 combines with J gene TRBJ2-1, with TRBD2 matching over 13 bases. Germline CDR1 and CDR2: GTSNPN and SVGIG (reference sequence). This CDR3 comprises 17 residues. The V and J ends lost 4 bases and 8 bases, in that order; junction bases with no gene match: 14. The CDR3 DNA reads TGTGCCTGGACCTCAACACGACTAGCGGGGGGCCGGGATGAGCAGTTCTTC. Amino acid sequence: CAWTSTRLAGGRDEQFF.

Regarding this clone: The same CDR3 also results from other DNA sequences found in this sample. The chain recombines TRBV19 with TRBJ2-1; a weak D match, TRBD2 (5 bases). The length of the CDR3 is 15 residues. Trimming pared 1 base from V and 2 bases from J, leaving 9 bases between. Germline loops: CDR1 LNHDA, CDR2 SQIVND (reference sequence). DNA of the CDR3: TGTGCCAGTAGTATAGTTTCGGGAACCTACAATGAGCAGTTCTTC. Its protein is CASSIVSGTYNEQFF. Filled out from reference TRBV19 and TRBJ2-1, the complete variable domain reads DGGITQSPKYLFRKEGQNVTLSCEQNLNHDAMYWYRQDPGQGLRLIYYSQIVNDFQKGDIAEGYSVSREKKESFPLTVTSAQKNPTAFYLCASSIVSGTYNEQFFGPGTRLTVL.

In its sample, this clone was seen once. The chain combines TRBV5-6 with TRBJ2-2, with TRBD2 as a possible D gene (5 bases). Deletions cut 2 bases from V and 1 base from J, with 6 bases between. Per the germline V gene, CDR1 is SGHDT and CDR2 is YYEEEE. The CDR3 runs to 14 residues. The CDR3 loop is CASSLGGNTGELFF. The CDR3 DNA reads as TGTGCCAGCAGCTTAGGAGGGAACACCGGGGAGCTGTTTTTT.

This rearrangement joins TRBV7-9 to TRBJ2-5; 13 bases align to TRBD2. This CDR3 has 15 residues. The ends lost 7 bases at V and 2 bases at J; junction bases unmatched: 4. In germline, CDR1 is SEHNR, CDR2 FQNEAQ (reference sequence). CDR3 nucleotides: TGTGCCAGCAAAAGGACTAGCGGGGGTCAAGAGACCCAGTACTTC. Protein product: CASKRTSGGQETQYF.

This chain joins TRBV7-3 and TRBJ2-2, with TRBD2 as a possible D gene (6 bases). Germline assignment: CDR1 SGHTA and CDR2 FQGTGA. With 2 bases removed from V and 5 bases from J, the gap between germline ends came to 12 bases. The CDR3 has 15 residues. The CDR3 nucleotides are TGTGCCAGCAGCTTAGGACAAGCGGGTACCGGGGAGCTGTTTTTT. Its translation: CASSLGQAGTGELFF.

V is TRBV7-2 and J is TRBJ1-3; D not resolved. Trimming left V 1 base short and J 1 base short, with 8 bases between. Per the germline V gene, CDR1 is SGHTA and CDR2 is FQGNSA. There are 15 residues in the CDR3. The CDR3 DNA is TGTGCCAGCAGCTTAGTGGTGGAGTCTGGAAACACCATATATTTT. Translation: CASSLVVESGNTIYF.

This chain links TRBV6-5 with TRBJ2-5, with TRBD1 matching over 8 bases. The V segment lost 6 bases and the J segment 5 bases; nucleotides outside the gene matches: 5. This CDR3 is 13 amino acids long. Looked up from germline, CDR1 is MNHEY and CDR2 is SVGAGI. As DNA, the CDR3 is TGTGCCAGCAGACGGACAGGGTCGGAGACCCAGTACTTC. This codes for CASRRTGSETQYF.